Each of the 32 T cell receptor beta chains below was sequenced from the same sample in a study of regulatory T cells in long-lasting Graves disease. Arm-PCR of CDR3 regions and iRepertoire HTBI primers were the basis on which TCR beta libraries were built. TCRdb processed the multiplex PCR reads anew with MiXCR; each CDR3 protein has one entry. The sample yields about 220,000 distinct CDR3 sequences, roughly 19% seen once. Documented time point: newly diagnosed GD, antithyroid drugs for less than 3 months. RNA from PBMCs was the source of the TCR library. Separately, the same data were catalogued under a study of T cells in Graves' hyperthyroidism and ophthalmopathy.

Here the sequenced sample was peripheral blood mononuclear cells (PBMCs), taken at new diagnosis, from a patient treated with antithyroid drugs. The receptors stem from a woman in her twenties or thirties with Graves disease.

This clonotype was counted ten times or more. The rearrangement uses TRBV20-1 and TRBJ1-1, with D possibly being TRBD1 (5 bases). The CDR3 covers 14 residues. Germline values: CDR1 DFQATT, CDR2 SNEGSKA (reference sequence). CDR3 sequence (DNA): TGCAGCACGGGACGGGCCGCCATGAACACTGAAGCTTTCTTT. Protein: CSTGRAAMNTEAFF.

In its sample, this clonotype was seen many times. The V and J genes are TRBV6-2 or TRBV6-3 and TRBJ2-3; maybe TRBD2 (6 bases). Germline V gives CDR1 MNHEY, CDR2 SVGEGT. The length of the CDR3 is 14 residues. Trimming removed 6 bases from V and 5 bases from J, with 15 bases in between. The CDR3 DNA sequence: TGTGCCAGCAGCTACGGAGGGGCGTTAGATACGCAGTATTTT. Residues: CASSYGGALDTQYF.

This clonotype occurred many times. J is TRBJ2-1 and V is TRBV18, with D possibly matching TRBD2 (12 bases). Germline lookup yields CDR1 KGHSH and CDR2 LQKENI. This CDR3 region has 16 residues. Trimming took off 1 base at V and 9 bases at J, with 19 bases between the two ends. For the CDR3, the DNA is TGTGCCAGCTCACCACGGACTAGCGGGACAGGGGGTGAGCAGTTCTTC. This gives the protein CASSPRTSGTGGEQFF.

This clonotype was observed at least ten times. V and J are TRBV2 and TRBJ1-2, with D uncertain. The germline gives CDR1 SNHLY, CDR2 FYNNEI. With 3 bases removed from V and 8 bases from J, the gap between germline ends came to 13 bases. CDR3 size: 13 residues. The CDR3 reads CASSDNGFEGYTF. CDR3 DNA sequence: TGTGCCAGCAGTGATAATGGGTTTGAAGGCTACACCTTC.

This clonotype was picked up many times. DNA of the CDR3: TGTGCCAGCAGTCCACACCATTCCGGGTCGGGAGGCTACACCTTC. Amino acid sequence: CASSPHHSGSGGYTF. V is TRBV28 and J is TRBJ1-2; D call uncertain. In germline, CDR1 is MDHEN, CDR2 SYDVKM. CDR3 length equals 15 residues. Trimming pared 5 bases from V and 8 bases from J, leaving 21 bases between.

This clonotype was detected many times. This chain connects TRBV30 to TRBJ2-5; D might be TRBD1 (6 bases). Germline V lookup: CDR1 GTSNPN, CDR2 SVGIG (reference sequence). The CDR3 totals 14 residues. Deletions cut 2 bases from V and 1 base from J, with 11 bases between. Here the CDR3 DNA reads TGTGCCTGGAGTATCGGCAGGGGCCAAGAGACCCAGTACTTC. It is translated as CAWSIGRGQETQYF.

This clonotype was seen at least ten times. The chain is built from TRBV12-3 or TRBV12-4 and TRBJ1-2, with TRBD1 as a possible D gene (5 bases). CDR3 size: 16 residues. V was cut by 6 bases and J by 8 bases, with 25 bases left in between. CDR3 protein: CASRAAVKGQWGGYTF. The CDR3 nucleotides read TGTGCCAGCAGGGCGGCGGTGAAGGGGCAGTGGGGAGGCTACACCTTC.

This clonotype was counted ten times or more. V usage is TRBV2 and J usage is TRBJ2-3; 7 nucleotides agree with TRBD1. J was trimmed by 1 base and V by 6 bases; bases with no gene match: 4. The CDR3 length is 14 residues. CDR1 SNHLY and CDR2 FYNNEI come from the germline V gene. DNA of the CDR3: TGTGCCAGCAGAACGGGACAGCGCACAGATACGCAGTATTTT. Protein sequence: CASRTGQRTDTQYF.

This clonotype was seen a few times. The chain carries TRBV20-1 and TRBJ1-3, with 7 bases that match TRBD1. The junction had 3 bases not matched to a gene; V was cut back by 3 bases and J by 4 bases. Per the germline V gene, CDR1 is DFQATT and CDR2 is SNEGSKA (reference sequence). The length of the CDR3 is 13 residues. The CDR3 region is CSASRGQGNTIYF. Here the CDR3 DNA reads TGCAGTGCTAGTCGGGGACAGGGAAACACCATATATTTT.

This clonotype appeared many times. This rearrangement joins TRBV7-9 to TRBJ2-5, with D possibly TRBD1 on 5 matching bases. This CDR3 has 15 amino acids. Trimming took 1 base from V and 2 from J, leaving 11 bases between them. CDR1 SEHNR and CDR2 FQNEAQ come from the germline V gene (reference sequence). The CDR3 DNA sequence: TGTGCCAGCAGCTTAGGGGTTACAGGACAAGAGACCCAGTACTTC. It is translated as CASSLGVTGQETQYF.

This clonotype was seen at least ten times. The chain links TRBV2 to TRBJ2-7; TRBD2 matches at 10 bases. Germline assignment: CDR1 SNHLY and CDR2 FYNNEI. The CDR3 has 15 residues. With V trimmed by 6 bases and J by 2 bases, 7 bases remained unmatched. The CDR3 loop is CASSQTAGGPYEQYF. The DNA of the CDR3 is TGTGCCAGCAGCCAAACAGCGGGGGGGCCCTACGAGCAGTACTTC.

This clonotype was detected ten times or more. The V and J genes are TRBV3-1 and TRBJ2-5; 9 nucleotides line up with TRBD2. CDR1 is LGHDT and CDR2 is YNNKEL in the germline V gene (reference sequence). This CDR3 is built from 21 residues. The V segment lost 0 bases and the J segment 2 bases; nucleotides outside the gene matches: 19. The CDR3 DNA reads as TGTGCCAGCAGCCAAGATGGGTTTAGCGGGAGTAGTCCAAGTTTTCAAGAGACCCAGTACTTC. It is translated as CASSQDGFSGSSPSFQETQYF.

Comments on this clonotype: This likely reflects a read error, since a far larger clone is one base away. The V call is TRBV7-2, the J call TRBJ2-5, with 7 bases matching TRBD2. Germline assignment: CDR1 SGHTA and CDR2 FQGNSA. With V trimmed by 1 base and J by 1 base, 9 bases remained unmatched. The CDR3 consists of 17 residues. The CDR3 DNA reads TGTGCCAGCAGCTTAGATCGTTCCCTAGCGGCCCAAGAGACCCAGTACTTC. This encodes CASSLDRSLAAQETQYF.

This clonotype was seen many times. The rearrangement uses TRBV7-6 and TRBJ2-2; 8 bases fit TRBD1. V trimming: 5 bases; J trimming: 1 base; junction bases outside the gene matches: 9. The CDR3 loop spans 17 amino acids. Germline loops: CDR1 SGHVS, CDR2 FNYEAQ. DNA for the CDR3: TGTGCCAGCAGCCCCGTTATTGGACAGGGGAACACCGGGGAGCTGTTTTTT. The encoded protein is CASSPVIGQGNTGELFF. The variable domain in full, with the rest retrieved from reference TRBV7-6 and TRBJ2-2, is GAGVSQSPRYKVTKRGQDVALRCDPISGHVSLYWYRQALGQGPEFLTYFNYEAQQDKSGLPNDRFSAERPEGSISTLTIQRTEQRDSAMYRCASSPVIGQGNTGELFFGEGSRLTVL.

At least ten counts were recorded for this clonotype. This chain uses TRBV2 with TRBJ2-1, with TRBD1 matching 7 bases. CDR1 and CDR2 from the germline V gene are SNHLY and FYNNEI. V shed 3 bases and J 4 bases; nucleotides not matched to a gene: 6. This CDR3 is 15 amino acids long. CDR3 loop: CASSESGQSYNEQFF. CDR3 sequence (DNA): TGTGCCAGCAGTGAGTCGGGACAGTCTTACAATGAGCAGTTCTTC.

This clonotype was counted ten times or more. The chain is built from TRBV11-2 and TRBJ2-7, with D possibly matching TRBD1 (6 bases). V lost 5 bases and J lost 3, with 14 bases in between. The CDR3 consists of 14 residues. Germline values: CDR1 SGHAT, CDR2 FQNNGV. CDR3 sequence reads: CASSPSGQFYEQYF. The CDR3, as DNA: TGTGCCAGCAGCCCCTCCGGACAGTTCTACGAGCAGTACTTC.

Ten or more counts support this clonotype. The CDR3 spells CASSLVRRETQYF. CDR3 DNA: TGTGCCAGCAGCTTAGTAAGGAGAGAGACCCAGTACTTC. The V call is TRBV7-2, the J call TRBJ2-5; D unresolved. Trimming left V 1 base short and J 4 bases short, with 7 bases between. The CDR3 covers 13 residues. Per germline, CDR1 SGHTA and CDR2 FQGNSA.

This clonotype has at least ten counts. The chain carries TRBV24-1 and TRBJ2-7; D remains ambiguous. Trimming removed 3 bases at V and 2 bases at J, with 13 bases between. The CDR3 is 15 amino acids. Germline CDR1 is KGHDR and CDR2 is SFDVKD. The CDR3 DNA follows: TGTGCCACCAGTGATAGGCGGACCGGTACCTACGAGCAGTACTTC. Amino acids: CATSDRRTGTYEQYF.

This clonotype was counted many times. The V call is TRBV2, the J call TRBJ2-1; perhaps TRBD2 as D (6 bases). Germline assignment: CDR1 SNHLY and CDR2 FYNNEI. Trimming pared 2 bases from V and 4 bases from J, leaving 12 bases between. The CDR3 has 15 amino acids. The CDR3 DNA sequence: TGTGCCAGCAGTGAACGGGGGACGGTATACAATGAGCAGTTCTTC. Protein sequence: CASSERGTVYNEQFF.

The chain recombines TRBV4-1 with TRBJ2-3, with 11 bases matching TRBD2. Germline-derived CDR1 and CDR2 are MGHRA and YSYEKL. Trimming took 0 bases from V and 2 from J; bases not matched to a gene: 7. This CDR3 is 18 amino acids long. CDR3 nucleotide sequence: TGCGCCAGCAGCCAAGAGCTTGGGACTAGCGGTACCACAGATACGCAGTATTTT. Amino acid sequence: CASSQELGTSGTTDTQYF.

Ten or more counts support this clonotype. V gene TRBV12-3 or TRBV12-4 combines with J gene TRBJ1-2; D gene ambiguous. This CDR3 is built from 15 residues. Between the trimmed V and J ends, which lost 5 bases and 4 bases, there was a span of 17 bases. The CDR3 region is CASSPTPGGVYGYTF. CDR3 bases: TGTGCCAGCAGTCCGACGCCGGGCGGAGTCTATGGCTACACCTTC.

This clonotype was seen ten or more times. The rearrangement uses TRBV19 and TRBJ1-1; 8 nucleotides agree with TRBD1. CDR1 and CDR2 from the germline V gene are LNHDA and SQIVND (reference sequence). J was trimmed by 2 bases and V by 8 bases; bases with no gene match: 1. The CDR3 spans 12 residues. CDR3 bases: TGTGCCAGTGGGACAGGCAACACTGAAGCTTTCTTT. Its protein is CASGTGNTEAFF.

This clonotype was seen many times. The chain couples TRBV12-3 or TRBV12-4 to TRBJ1-2; the match to TRBD1 covers 10 bases. Trimming took 6 bases from V and 6 from J; bases not matched to a gene: 10. CDR3 size: 15 residues. CDR3 residues: CASSLFSGTGDGYTF. In DNA, the CDR3 is TGTGCCAGCAGCCTCTTCTCCGGGACAGGGGATGGCTACACCTTC.

This clonotype was picked up many times. The genes are TRBV27 and TRBJ1-1; 8 bases match TRBD1. Germline CDR1 and CDR2: MNHEY and SMNVEV (reference sequence). This CDR3 contains 14 residues. Losses at the gene ends were 4 bases for V and 5 bases for J; bases not matched to a gene: 6. In DNA form, the CDR3 reads TGTGCCAGCAGTTCCAGGGGGCAGTGGACTGAAGCTTTCTTT. It yields the protein CASSSRGQWTEAFF.

This clonotype was seen repeatedly, ten times or more. V is TRBV2 and J is TRBJ1-5; 9 bases are shared with TRBD1. The CDR3 is 13 residues long. Germline values: CDR1 SNHLY, CDR2 FYNNEI. V trimming: 8 bases; J trimming: 7 bases; junction bases outside the gene matches: 6. The CDR3 nucleotides are TGTGCCAGCCTTTCGGACAGGGGCCAGCCCCAGCATTTT. Encoded protein: CASLSDRGQPQHF.

The chain recombines TRBV27 with TRBJ1-6; weak D call: TRBD1 (6 bases). The V gene's germline CDR1 is MNHEY and CDR2 SMNVEV (reference sequence). The CDR3 is made up of 14 amino acids. Trimming took off 4 bases at V and 9 bases at J, with 13 bases between the two ends. The CDR3 DNA follows: TGTGCCAGCAGTTCGGACCTCAGGGGTTCACCCCTCCACTTT. It is translated as CASSSDLRGSPLHF.

This clonotype was detected many times. The chain links TRBV12-3 or TRBV12-4 to TRBJ1-1, with D maybe TRBD1 (5 bases). The CDR3 is 18 residues long. Trimming left V 1 base short and J 3 bases short, with 21 bases between. The DNA for the CDR3 is TGTGCCAGCAGTTTAGGCAGCCGACAGAAAGGGCGGGACACTGAAGCTTTCTTT. Amino acids: CASSLGSRQKGRDTEAFF.

This clonotype has a count of ten or more. V usage is TRBV10-2 and J usage is TRBJ1-5, with 9 bases fitting TRBD1. Germline CDR1 and CDR2: WSHSY and SAAADI. The CDR3 has 12 amino acids. V lost 11 bases to trimming and J lost 8 bases; unmatched junction nucleotides: 7. Here the CDR3 DNA reads TGCGCCTCTCGACAGGGGGGTGAGCCCCAGCATTTT. Translated, it gives CASRQGGEPQHF.

Many counts were recorded for this clonotype. The chain joins TRBV20-1 to TRBJ1-1, with D unresolved. The CDR3 is 14 residues long. The V gene's germline CDR1 is DFQATT and CDR2 SNEGSKA (reference sequence). V was pared by 4 bases and J by 4 bases, with 16 bases between. The CDR3 loop is CSANVGPPATEAFF. In DNA form, the CDR3 reads TGCAGTGCTAACGTAGGGCCCCCGGCCACTGAAGCTTTCTTT.

A note on this clonotype: The CDR3 does not end in the conserved phenylalanine or tryptophan, so this is likely a read error. No DNA is shown, since the ends of the CDR3 on it are uncertain; the CDR3 is the one TCRdb lists. The chain links TRBV28 to TRBJ1-5. A total of 14 residues make up the CDR3, ends included. Germline V gives CDR1 MDHEN, CDR2 SYDVKM. CDR3: CASSLERVYQPRHV.

This clonotype was seen repeatedly, ten times or more. The chain joins TRBV6-1 to TRBJ1-4, with a tentative D call TRBD1 (5 bases). V dropped 8 bases and J dropped 2 bases, with 9 bases sitting between them. This CDR3 is 13 amino acids long. CDR1 MNHNS and CDR2 SASEGT come from the germline V gene. The CDR3 region has the DNA TGTGCCAGCCAGGACAATACTAATGAAAAACTGTTTTTT. The encoded protein is CASQDNTNEKLFF.

In this sample, this clonotype turned up many times. The J gene is TRBJ1-2, the V gene TRBV2; maybe TRBD1 (6 bases). The CDR3 consists of 13 residues. Trimming left V 6 bases short and J 6 bases short, with 14 bases between. In germline, CDR1 is SNHLY, CDR2 FYNNEI. CDR3 bases: TGTGCCAGCAGATCGGTTGGGGGCCATGGCTACACCTTC. This encodes CASRSVGGHGYTF.